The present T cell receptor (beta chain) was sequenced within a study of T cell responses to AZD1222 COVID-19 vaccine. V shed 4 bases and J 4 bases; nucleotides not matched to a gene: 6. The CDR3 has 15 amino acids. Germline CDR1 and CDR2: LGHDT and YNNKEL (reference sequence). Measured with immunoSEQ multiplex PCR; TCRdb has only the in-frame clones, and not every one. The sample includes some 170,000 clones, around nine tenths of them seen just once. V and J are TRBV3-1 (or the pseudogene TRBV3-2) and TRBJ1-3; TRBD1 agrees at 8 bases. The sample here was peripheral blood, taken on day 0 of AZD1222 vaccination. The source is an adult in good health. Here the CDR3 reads CASSLQGAGGNTIYF. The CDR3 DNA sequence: TGTGCCAGCAGCCTCCAGGGGGCGGGAGGAAACACCATATATTTT.